The 16 T cell receptor beta chains below come from one sample, sequenced in a study of neoadjuvant anti-PD-1 for oral cavity cancer (dated by TCRdb to about 2021). Library creation used the immunoSEQ multiplex PCR assay. TCRdb limited this immuneACCESS table to in-frame rearrangements with V and J called. A share of clones is missing; checked studies link under half to unresolved V genes, and the rest is unexplained. The sample data list around 37,000 clones, and more than 35% of these were observed just once. The biggest ten clones account for roughly 15% of the sample. The meaning of the sample's time point label: after neoadjuvant nivolumab, at surgical resection. The source material was tumor tissue, sampled after nivolumab (anti-PD-1) treatment. These TCRs come from a person aged 35-79 years with oral cavity squamous cell carcinoma.

This clone appeared a single time. The chain links TRBV5-1 to TRBJ2-7, with a possible D match to TRBD2 (6 bases). In germline, CDR1 is SGHRS, CDR2 YFSETQ. This CDR3 spans 16 amino acids. V was pared by 0 bases and J by 0 bases, with 13 bases between. This CDR3 reads CASSLGWGEPSYEQYF. CDR3 nucleotides: TGCGCCAGCAGCTTGGGGTGGGGGGAGCCCTCCTACGAGCAGTACTTC.

The V gene is TRBV6-5, the J gene TRBJ1-2, with D hard to call. From germline, CDR1 is MNHEY and CDR2 SVGAGI. Trimming removed 2 bases from V and 2 bases from J, with 12 bases in between. The CDR3 is 15 amino acids. CDR3 nucleotides: TGTGCCAGCAGTTACGGAAGCGGTCGGAACTATGGCTACACCTTC. Translating gives CASSYGSGRNYGYTF.

V gene TRBV19 combines with J gene TRBJ2-3; 7 bases are shared with TRBD1. V lost 3 bases, J lost 2 bases, and 2 bases stayed unmatched. This CDR3 has 14 amino acids. Germline-derived CDR1 and CDR2 are LNHDA and SQIVND (reference sequence). The CDR3 spells CASSMGQITDTQYF. The CDR3 bases are TGTGCCAGTAGTATGGGACAGATCACAGATACGCAGTATTTT. The entire variable domain, with the rest obtained from reference TRBV19 and TRBJ2-3, is as follows: DGGITQSPKYLFRKEGQNVTLSCEQNLNHDAMYWYRQDPGQGLRLIYYSQIVNDFQKGDIAEGYSVSREKKESFPLTVTSAQKNPTAFYLCASSMGQITDTQYFGPGTRLTVL.

Here the CDR3 DNA reads TGTGCCAGCAGGCCGGGACTAGCGGGGGCCTACGAGCAGTACTTC. Amino acids: CASRPGLAGAYEQYF. This chain connects TRBV6-1 to TRBJ2-7; 14 bases map to TRBD2. The CDR3 spans 15 residues. V shed 6 bases and J 2 bases; nucleotides not matched to a gene: 3. CDR1 and CDR2 from the germline V gene are MNHNS and SASEGT.

This sequence joins TRBV11-3 and TRBJ2-6; 8 bases line up with TRBD1. Trimming took 5 bases from V and 0 from J; bases not matched to a gene: 3. The CDR3 covers 16 residues. Germline CDR1 and CDR2: SGHNT and YENEEA. Here the CDR3 reads CASSPGTGSGANVLTF. In DNA form, the CDR3 reads TGTGCCAGCAGCCCAGGGACAGGCTCTGGGGCCAACGTCCTGACTTTC.

In its sample, this clone was seen a few times. This chain links TRBV7-9 with TRBJ2-5; a weak D match, TRBD1 (6 bases). Germline CDR1 is SEHNR and CDR2 is FQNEAQ (reference sequence). Trimming left V 6 bases short and J 5 bases short, with 16 bases between. There are 14 residues in the CDR3. The chain's CDR3 is CASRPPGAGETQYF. As DNA, the CDR3 is TGTGCCAGCAGACCCCCAGGGGCAGGGGAGACCCAGTACTTC.

This sequence joins TRBV28 and TRBJ2-7; either TRBD1 or TRBD2 may fit D (6 bases each). Germline assignment: CDR1 MDHEN and CDR2 SYDVKM. This CDR3 region has 16 residues. Trimming cost V 6 bases and J 4 bases, with 22 bases left between them. The CDR3 bases are TGTGCCAGCAGCTTGTCACGGGGGCCCGACAAATACGAGCAGTACTTC. Protein sequence: CASSLSRGPDKYEQYF.

This rearrangement joins TRBV9 to TRBJ2-5; 7 nucleotides align to TRBD1. This CDR3 has 18 amino acids. Unmatched junction bases numbered 15, after V lost 0 bases and J lost 4 bases. In germline, CDR1 is SGDLS, CDR2 YYNGEE. Here the CDR3 reads CASSVDPETGAATETQYF. CDR3 bases: TGTGCCAGCAGCGTAGATCCAGAAACAGGGGCGGCAACAGAGACCCAGTACTTC.

The J gene is TRBJ1-1, the V gene TRBV10-3, with a tentative D call TRBD1 (5 bases). The CDR3 covers 13 residues. The germline V gene has CDR1 ENHRY and CDR2 SYGVKD. Trimming removed 11 bases at V and 3 bases at J, with 16 bases between. This CDR3 reads CASMTAKDTEAFF. CDR3 bases: TGTGCCTCGATGACAGCCAAAGACACTGAAGCTTTCTTT.

This sequence joins TRBV5-1 and TRBJ2-2, with D possibly being TRBD2 (6 bases). CDR1 and CDR2 from the germline V gene are SGHRS and YFSETQ. Trimming shortened V by 2 bases and J by 0 bases, and 8 bases separated the two germline ends. The CDR3 contains 15 residues. The CDR3 spells CASSFGGTNTGELFF. In DNA, the CDR3 is TGCGCCAGCAGCTTTGGCGGGACGAACACCGGGGAGCTGTTTTTT.

The chain is built from TRBV4-2 and TRBJ1-1, with TRBD1 as a possible D gene (5 bases). The CDR3 runs 14 residues. Trimming removed 3 bases from V and 5 bases from J, with 13 bases in between. CDR1 LGHNA and CDR2 YNFKEQ come from the germline V gene. CDR3 sequence (DNA): TGTGCCAGCAGCCAGGTAGGGGCTGGAACTGAAGCTTTCTTT. It specifies CASSQVGAGTEAFF.

V and J are TRBV6-1 and TRBJ2-7; 7 nucleotides agree with TRBD1. Germline values: CDR1 MNHNS, CDR2 SASEGT. The CDR3 is 14 amino acids. V shed 5 bases and J 2 bases; nucleotides not matched to a gene: 6. CDR3 in amino acids: CASSRPGGPYEQYF. CDR3 bases: TGTGCCAGCAGTAGGCCAGGGGGACCCTACGAGCAGTACTTC.

This clone was observed a handful of times. V is TRBV4-1 and J is TRBJ1-1; a possible D gene is TRBD1 (5 bases). Trimming took off 4 bases at V and 1 base at J, with 22 bases between the two ends. The CDR3 has 18 residues. CDR1 and CDR2 (germline): MGHRA, YSYEKL. The CDR3 bases are TGCGCCAGCAGCCCACAGGTCGGGGGGTATGAGAGGAACACTGAAGCTTTCTTT. Translation gives CASSPQVGGYERNTEAFF.

There are a few counts of this clone. This chain links TRBV2 with TRBJ2-7; TRBD1 matches at 8 bases. This CDR3 is built from 14 residues. Germline assignment: CDR1 SNHLY and CDR2 FYNNEI. With 4 bases clipped from V and 3 bases from J, the junction kept 5 bases outside the gene matches. The DNA of the CDR3 is TGTGCCAGCAGTGTACAGGGGGGAGACTACGAGCAGTACTTC. It is translated as CASSVQGGDYEQYF.

This clone was detected many times. This rearrangement joins TRBV30 to TRBJ1-5; no clear D gene. Trimming took 3 bases from V and 0 from J, leaving 9 bases between them. The CDR3 covers 14 residues. CDR1 and CDR2 from the germline V gene are GTSNPN and SVGIG (reference sequence). CDR3 sequence (DNA): TGTGCCTGGAGCGATATGAATAGCAATCAGCCCCAGCATTTT. The encoded protein is CAWSDMNSNQPQHF.

This clone came up a few times. The V and J genes are TRBV11-2 and TRBJ2-3; D is possibly TRBD1 (5 bases). Trimming left V 5 bases short and J 3 bases short, with 12 bases between. Germline lookup yields CDR1 SGHAT and CDR2 FQNNGV. The CDR3 totals 14 residues. The chain's CDR3 is CASSLWGKTDTQYF. The CDR3 nucleotides read TGTGCCAGCAGCCTTTGGGGCAAGACAGATACGCAGTATTTT.